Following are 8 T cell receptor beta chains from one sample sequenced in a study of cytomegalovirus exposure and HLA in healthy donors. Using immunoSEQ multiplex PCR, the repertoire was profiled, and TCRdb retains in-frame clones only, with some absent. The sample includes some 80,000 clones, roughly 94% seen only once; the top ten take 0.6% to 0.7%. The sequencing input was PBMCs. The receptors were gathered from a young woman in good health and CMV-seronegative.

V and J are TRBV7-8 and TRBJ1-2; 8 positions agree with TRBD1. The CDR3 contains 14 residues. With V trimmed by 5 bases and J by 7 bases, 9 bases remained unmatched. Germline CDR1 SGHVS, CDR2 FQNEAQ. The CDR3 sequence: CASSKSTGAIGYTF. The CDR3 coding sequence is TGTGCCAGCAGCAAATCGACAGGGGCAATTGGCTACACCTTC.

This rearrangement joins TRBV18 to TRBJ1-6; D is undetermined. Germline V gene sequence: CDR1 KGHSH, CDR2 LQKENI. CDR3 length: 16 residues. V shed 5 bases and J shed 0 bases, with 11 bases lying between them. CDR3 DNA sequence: TGTGCCAGCTCATCGTCTGGGAGCTCCTATAATTCACCCCTCCACTTT. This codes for CASSSSGSSYNSPLHF.

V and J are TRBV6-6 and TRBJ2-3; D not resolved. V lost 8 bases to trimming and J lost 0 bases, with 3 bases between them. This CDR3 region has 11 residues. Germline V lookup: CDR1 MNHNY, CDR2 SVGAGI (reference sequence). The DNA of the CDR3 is TGTGCCAGCCTAAGCACAGATACGCAGTATTTT. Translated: CASLSTDTQYF.

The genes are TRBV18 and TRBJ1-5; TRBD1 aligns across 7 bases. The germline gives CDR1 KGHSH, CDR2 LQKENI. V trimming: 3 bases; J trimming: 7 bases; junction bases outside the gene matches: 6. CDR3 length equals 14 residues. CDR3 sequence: CASSPTGKEQPQHF. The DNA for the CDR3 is TGTGCCAGCTCACCGACAGGGAAGGAGCAGCCCCAGCATTTT.

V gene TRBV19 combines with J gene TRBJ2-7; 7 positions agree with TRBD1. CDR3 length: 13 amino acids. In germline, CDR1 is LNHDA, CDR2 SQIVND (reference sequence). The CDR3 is CGIKGAPSYEQYF. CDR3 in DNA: TGTGGAATAAAGGGGGCGCCCAGCTACGAGCAGTACTTC.

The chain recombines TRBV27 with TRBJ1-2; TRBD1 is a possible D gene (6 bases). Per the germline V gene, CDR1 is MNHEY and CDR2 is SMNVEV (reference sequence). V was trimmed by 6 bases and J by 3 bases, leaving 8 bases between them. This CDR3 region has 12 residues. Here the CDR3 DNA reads TGTGCCAGCAGCGACAGGTACTATGGCTACACCTTC. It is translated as CASSDRYYGYTF.

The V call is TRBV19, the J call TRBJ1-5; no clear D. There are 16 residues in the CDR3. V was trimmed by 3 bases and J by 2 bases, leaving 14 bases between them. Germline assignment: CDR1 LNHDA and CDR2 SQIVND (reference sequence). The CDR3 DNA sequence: TGTGCCAGTAGTATTTCGGGGAACTCGGGCAATCAGCCCCAGCATTTT. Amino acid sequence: CASSISGNSGNQPQHF.

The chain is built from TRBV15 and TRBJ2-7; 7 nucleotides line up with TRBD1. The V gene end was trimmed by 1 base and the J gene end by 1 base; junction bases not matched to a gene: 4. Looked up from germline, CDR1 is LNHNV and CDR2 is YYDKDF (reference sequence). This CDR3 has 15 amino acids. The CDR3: CATSRGAGGSYEQYF. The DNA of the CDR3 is TGTGCCACCAGCAGAGGGGCAGGGGGATCCTACGAGCAGTACTTC.